This TCR beta chain is drawn from a study of monozygotic twins with inflammatory bowel disease. Study outcomes and limitations: Fewer shared clonotypes with others were found in IBD patients than in healthy twins, especially with disease activity. Variability may have been added to patient repertoires by differing immunosuppressive treatments.

Worth noting for this clonotype: Its antigen is not identified.

UMIs incorporating a 6-nucleotide sample barcode were appended by means of template switching. PCR of TCRalpha and TCRbeta cDNA was nested, with two rounds of 16 and 9 cycles. TCRdb re-called the 5' RACE reads; one entry per CDR3 protein, DNA not given. The data include around 380,000 distinct CDR3 sequences; the top ten clones carry approximately 2.3%. The TCR sequence derives from a human donor with ulcerative colitis or Crohn's disease, or a healthy co-twin of an affected twin (not recorded which). The sequencing sample was made of blood.

CDR3 protein: CASSPTGQGVRDEQFF. The chain couples TRBV18 to TRBJ2-1; the D call from TCRdb, TRBD1, cannot be confirmed without DNA. Germline loops: CDR1 KGHSH, CDR2 LQKENI. The CDR3 loop spans 16 amino acids.